Below, 10 T cell receptor beta chains from the same sample are listed, as sequenced in a study of blood T cell repertoires in COVID-19. Measured with immunoSEQ multiplex PCR; TCRdb has only the in-frame clones, and not every one. This table has 140,000 or so clones, around 89% appearing once. Sequences were obtained from peripheral blood. The receptor set was obtained from a human donor with COVID-19, enrolled during active disease. The donor label of this sample is uncertain.

The chain uses TRBV12-5 and TRBJ2-7; D is possibly TRBD2 (6 bases). Germline CDR1 reads LGHNT; CDR2 reads FRNRAP. CDR3 size: 14 residues. V was pared by 1 base and J by 3 bases, with 10 bases between. The DNA for the CDR3 is TGTGCTAGTGGTTTGGGCGGGGCTATCTACGAGCAGTACTTC. Translating it yields CASGLGGAIYEQYF. Filled out from reference TRBV12-5 and TRBJ2-7, the complete variable domain reads DARVTQTPRHKVTEMGQEVTMRCQPILGHNTVFWYRQTMMQGLELLAYFRNRAPLDDSGMPKDRFSAEMPDATLATLKIQPSEPRDSAVYFCASGLGGAIYEQYFGPGTRLTVT.

The chain combines TRBV11-1 with TRBJ2-5; D is possibly TRBD2 (6 bases). The V gene's germline CDR1 is SGHAT and CDR2 FQDESV (reference sequence). Between the trimmed V and J ends, which lost 1 base and 1 base, there was a span of 13 bases. The length of the CDR3 is 16 residues. CDR3 residues: CASSLGGTLTQETQYF. The CDR3 DNA sequence: TGTGCCAGCAGCTTAGGAGGGACTCTGACCCAAGAGACCCAGTACTTC.

The gene calls are TRBV2 and TRBJ2-2; D might be TRBD2 (6 bases). V lost 2 bases and J 5 bases, leaving 6 bases between the germline ends. This CDR3 has 13 residues. Germline V lookup: CDR1 SNHLY, CDR2 FYNNEI. CDR3 nucleotides: TGTGCCAGCAGTGAACGGGAGACCGGGGAGCTGTTTTTT. Translating it yields CASSERETGELFF.

This chain links TRBV7-2 with TRBJ2-1; 7 nucleotides match TRBD1. The V gene's germline CDR1 is SGHTA and CDR2 FQGNSA. V shed 5 bases and J 7 bases; nucleotides not matched to a gene: 11. The CDR3 contains 15 residues. The CDR3 region is CASSPRQGTQNEQFF. The CDR3 DNA follows: TGTGCCAGCAGCCCCCGACAGGGTACCCAGAATGAGCAGTTCTTC.

This sequence joins TRBV19 and TRBJ1-4; D remains ambiguous. The germline CDR1 and CDR2 sequences are LNHDA and SQIVND (reference sequence). The V and J ends lost 3 bases and 7 bases respectively, with 15 bases between them. The CDR3 has 15 amino acids. The CDR3 region is CASSIRVTGFEKLFF. The CDR3 nucleotides read TGTGCCAGTAGTATCCGGGTCACCGGATTTGAAAAACTGTTTTTT.

The chain combines TRBV27 with TRBJ1-4; TRBD1 aligns across 8 bases. This CDR3 is 16 amino acids long. The V gene's germline CDR1 is MNHEY and CDR2 SMNVEV (reference sequence). Trimming at V came to 3 bases and at J to 7 bases, leaving 10 bases not matched to a gene. In DNA, the CDR3 is TGTGCCAGCAGTTTGGCCAGGGGGCGCGACATTGAAAAACTGTTTTTT. It specifies CASSLARGRDIEKLFF.

V is TRBV3-1 (or the pseudogene TRBV3-2) and J is TRBJ2-7; 7 bases are a match to TRBD1. CDR3 length equals 15 residues. The V gene end was trimmed by 1 base and the J gene end by 6 bases; junction bases not matched to a gene: 9. Germline CDR1 reads LGHDT; CDR2 reads YNNKEL (reference sequence). CDR3 sequence reads: CASSQVGEGGSEQYF. CDR3 sequence (DNA): TGTGCCAGCAGCCAAGTGGGAGAAGGGGGCTCCGAGCAGTACTTC.

The chain is built from TRBV5-1 and TRBJ2-5, with TRBD1 matching 10 bases. Germline V gene data show CDR1 as SGHRS and CDR2 as YFSETQ. J lost 4 bases, V lost 4 bases, and 4 bases had no gene match. The CDR3 sequence is 14 residues long. The CDR3 DNA sequence: TGCGCCAGCAGCGTGACAGGGGGCGCAGAGACCCAGTACTTC. Translated: CASSVTGGAETQYF.

The chain links TRBV19 to TRBJ2-2; TRBD2 matches at 9 bases. J gave up 6 bases and V 10 bases, and 9 bases lay outside the gene matches. Per the germline V gene, CDR1 is LNHDA and CDR2 is SQIVND (reference sequence). CDR3 length: 14 amino acids. The CDR3 is CATCAGGLAGELFF. The CDR3 nucleotides read TGTGCCACCTGTGCGGGAGGGTTGGCCGGGGAGCTGTTTTTT.

This chain connects TRBV2 to TRBJ2-5; D may be TRBD2 (6 bases). Germline assignment: CDR1 SNHLY and CDR2 FYNNEI. The CDR3 extends over 14 amino acids. V was cut by 3 bases and J by 5 bases, with 13 bases left in between. The CDR3 DNA is TGTGCCAGCAGTGATTCGGGGCTAGCGGAGACCCAGTACTTC. The encoded protein is CASSDSGLAETQYF.